The 10 T cell receptor beta chains reported below all come from one sample, sequenced in a study of blood T cells in healthy people across ages. With a J-beta primer mix and a sample-barcoded 5' primer, a second PCR ran about 7 to 12 cycles. MiXCR was run by TCRdb on the 5' RACE reads, yielding one entry per CDR3 protein. The sample contains about 1.8 million distinct CDR3 sequences, 49% of which appear only once. The material sequenced was blood. The receptors here all came from a woman aged 35 to 49 in good health.

This clonotype turned up a few times. The chain combines TRBV28 with TRBJ2-4; D is undetermined. The CDR3 runs 16 residues. Trimming cost V 3 bases and J 0 bases, with 12 bases left between them. The germline gives CDR1 MDHEN, CDR2 SYDVKM. DNA of the CDR3: TGTGCCAGCAGTTTCCGAAGAGCCATAGCCAAAAACATTCAGTACTTC. It yields the protein CASSFRRAIAKNIQYF.

The chain employs TRBV27 and TRBJ2-1, with 11 nucleotides matching TRBD2. J gave up 8 bases and V 5 bases, and 8 bases lay outside the gene matches. The CDR3 contains 15 residues. Germline-derived CDR1 and CDR2 are MNHEY and SMNVEV (reference sequence). The CDR3 sequence is CASSKTSGTGYEQFF. CDR3 sequence (DNA): TGTGCCAGCAGTAAGACTAGCGGGACCGGATATGAGCAGTTCTTC.

J is TRBJ2-1 and V is TRBV20-1; 9 bases are a match to TRBD2. The CDR3 spans 14 residues. Germline V lookup: CDR1 DFQATT, CDR2 SNEGSKA (reference sequence). V shed 5 bases, J shed 6 bases, and the junction held 8 bases outside the gene matches. As DNA, the CDR3 is TGCAGTGCTCCTCCCAGCGGGGGGCCCAATGAGCAGTTCTTC. Protein sequence: CSAPPSGGPNEQFF.

The V gene is TRBV20-1, the J gene TRBJ1-4, with 9 bases lining up with TRBD1. Germline CDR1 and CDR2: DFQATT and SNEGSKA (reference sequence). The V and J ends lost 1 base and 5 bases, in that order; junction bases with no gene match: 2. This CDR3 has 14 amino acids. The CDR3 sequence is CSARAGTGNEKLFF. DNA for the CDR3: TGCAGTGCTAGAGCCGGGACAGGGAATGAAAAACTGTTTTTT.

The chain couples TRBV24-1 to TRBJ1-1; tentative D call: TRBD1 (6 bases). Germline V gene data show CDR1 as KGHDR and CDR2 as SFDVKD. The CDR3 runs to 14 residues. Trimming removed 7 bases from V and 3 bases from J, with 14 bases in between. The chain's CDR3 is CATSGEGGYTEAFF. CDR3 DNA sequence: TGTGCCACCAGCGGCGAGGGGGGTTACACTGAAGCTTTCTTT.

This chain links TRBV29-1 with TRBJ2-2; D remains unclear. V was shortened by 6 bases and J by 2 bases, with 16 bases between the two germline ends. Germline V CDR1 and CDR2: SQVTM, ANQGSEA. This CDR3 is built from 15 residues. DNA of the CDR3: TGCAGCGTAGAGGACGGTTCGAAAAACACCGGGGAGCTGTTTTTT. Residues: CSVEDGSKNTGELFF.

The chain has TRBV20-1 and TRBJ2-1, with D possibly being TRBD1 (6 bases). Germline values: CDR1 DFQATT, CDR2 SNEGSKA (reference sequence). The CDR3 is 12 residues long. V was shortened by 2 bases and J by 12 bases, with 14 bases between the two germline ends. CDR3 region: CSARQGWVWQFF. The CDR3 DNA reads TGCAGTGCTAGACAGGGGTGGGTATGGCAGTTCTTC.

The chain links TRBV27 to TRBJ1-5; 7 bases fit TRBD1. This CDR3 spans 14 amino acids. Unmatched junction bases numbered 8, after V lost 3 bases and J lost 9 bases. Per germline, CDR1 MNHEY and CDR2 SMNVEV (reference sequence). The DNA of the CDR3 is TGTGCCAGCAGTTTTCGGGAGGGGGCCTGGCCCCAGCATTTT. Translated: CASSFREGAWPQHF.

This clonotype has just a few counts. In DNA, the CDR3 is TGCAGTGCTAGAGAGGGGGCGGCCAAAAACATTCAGTACTTC. Its protein is CSAREGAAKNIQYF. The chain joins TRBV20-1 to TRBJ2-4; the D gene is possibly TRBD1 (6 bases). The CDR3 sequence is 14 residues long. V lost 0 bases to trimming and J lost 1 base, with 7 bases between them. Looked up from germline, CDR1 is DFQATT and CDR2 is SNEGSKA (reference sequence).

The table lists this clonotype with a few counts. The chain joins TRBV10-3 to TRBJ2-1; D is perhaps TRBD1 (5 bases). Per germline, CDR1 ENHRY and CDR2 SYGVKD. The CDR3 covers 13 residues. The V end lost 8 bases, the J end lost 8 bases, and 16 bases lay between the germline ends. The CDR3 here is CAIGASSQYEQFF. DNA for the CDR3: TGTGCCATCGGGGCCTCCAGTCAGTATGAGCAGTTCTTC.